Each of the 24 T cell receptor beta chains below was sequenced from the same sample in a study of T-cell memory formation after mild COVID-19. One entry per CDR3 protein, called by TCRdb with MiXCR from the 5' RACE reads. The sample lists about 130,000 distinct CDR3 sequences; approximately 17% were seen once. Sequencing used PBMCs or a T cell subset sorted from them (not recorded which). These receptors were collected from a young man who had mild COVID-19 (a few samples of this study predate the infection). Cell type and time point are not known.

This clonotype was observed a few times. The chain is built from TRBV7-8 and TRBJ2-1; a weak D match, TRBD2 (6 bases). Germline V lookup: CDR1 SGHVS, CDR2 FQNEAQ. V was cut by 5 bases and J by 4 bases, with 9 bases left in between. The CDR3 is 13 amino acids. Here the CDR3 reads CASSIGRYNEQFF. In nucleotides, the CDR3 is TGTGCCAGCAGCATTGGGAGGTACAATGAGCAGTTCTTC.

The V and J genes are TRBV5-1 and TRBJ1-2; the match to TRBD1 covers 8 bases. CDR1 is SGHRS and CDR2 is YFSETQ in the germline V gene. V shed 0 bases and J 4 bases; nucleotides not matched to a gene: 2. This CDR3 spans 14 amino acids. In DNA, the CDR3 is TGCGCCAGCAGCTTGGACGGACAGGGCTATGGCTACACCTTC. Translating it yields CASSLDGQGYGYTF.

This clonotype was observed a few times. J is TRBJ2-1 and V is TRBV20-1, with 10 bases aligning to TRBD2. The CDR3 extends over 14 amino acids. Germline assignment: CDR1 DFQATT and CDR2 SNEGSKA (reference sequence). The J segment lost 3 bases and the V segment lost 5 bases, leaving 4 bases of the junction unmatched. The CDR3 nucleotides are TGCAGTGCTGCTTTAGCGGGGGGCTACAATGAGCAGTTCTTC. Its protein is CSAALAGGYNEQFF.

This clonotype was counted a single time. The V gene is TRBV7-2, the J gene TRBJ2-5; D perhaps matches TRBD2 (5 bases). CDR1 and CDR2 from the germline V gene are SGHTA and FQGNSA. With 4 bases removed from V and 0 bases from J, the gap between germline ends came to 21 bases. This CDR3 spans 18 amino acids. Written as DNA, the CDR3 is TGTGCCAGCAGCTCCAGGCGCGGGTACAGATCGTACCAAGAGACCCAGTACTTC. This encodes CASSSRRGYRSYQETQYF. The full variable domain, rest sourced from reference TRBV7-2 and TRBJ2-5, is GAGVSQSPSNKVTEKGKDVELRCDPISGHTALYWYRQSLGQGLEFLIYFQGNSAPDKSGLPSDRFSAERTGGSVSTLTIQRTQQEDSAVYLCASSSRRGYRSYQETQYFGPGTRLLVL.

The rearrangement joins TRBV6-1 to TRBJ2-6; 7 nucleotides align to TRBD1. The CDR3 has 15 amino acids. The ends lost 3 bases at V and 2 bases at J; junction bases unmatched: 1. Germline-derived CDR1 and CDR2 are MNHNS and SASEGT. Written as DNA, the CDR3 is TGTGCCAGCAGTGACCAGGGGGCTGGGGCCAACGTCCTGACTTTC. It yields the protein CASSDQGAGANVLTF.

This clonotype was observed many times. The chain links TRBV27 to TRBJ2-5; D not certain. The V end was cut by 6 bases, the J end by 0 bases, with 8 bases between. Germline V gene lookup returns CDR1 MNHEY and CDR2 SMNVEV (reference sequence). CDR3 length: 13 amino acids. As DNA, the CDR3 is TGTGCCAGCAGAGACGGAGACCAAGAGACCCAGTACTTC. Protein product: CASRDGDQETQYF.

J is TRBJ1-4 and V is TRBV11-2; D not certain. This CDR3 has 12 amino acids. Trimming cost V 2 bases and J 8 bases, with 6 bases left between them. Per germline, CDR1 SGHAT and CDR2 FQNNGV. CDR3 DNA: TGTGCCAGCAGCTTATCGTGGGAAAAACTGTTTTTT. Protein: CASSLSWEKLFF.

The rearrangement uses TRBV7-8 and TRBJ2-6; D possibly corresponds to TRBD2 (6 bases). The CDR3 spans 19 residues. Germline V CDR1 and CDR2: SGHVS, FQNEAQ. V lost 5 bases and J lost 0, with 20 bases in between. CDR3 region: CASSPMEGRPNSGANVLTF. In DNA form, the CDR3 reads TGTGCCAGCAGCCCAATGGAGGGACGGCCGAACTCTGGGGCCAACGTCCTGACTTTC.

The chain couples TRBV18 to TRBJ2-7, with D hard to call. Germline V gives CDR1 KGHSH, CDR2 LQKENI. CDR3 length equals 13 residues. V gave up 0 bases and J gave up 1 base, with 4 bases separating them. The CDR3 region is CASSPPGSYEQYF. CDR3 coding DNA: TGTGCCAGCTCACCACCGGGATCCTACGAGCAGTACTTC.

The chain carries TRBV27 and TRBJ1-2; TRBD1 might be the D (5 bases). Germline CDR1 MNHEY, CDR2 SMNVEV (reference sequence). V was cut by 4 bases and J by 8 bases, with 14 bases left in between. This CDR3 spans 13 amino acids. This CDR3 reads CASSYKGALGYTF. The CDR3 DNA is TGTGCCAGCAGTTATAAAGGGGCTCTGGGCTACACCTTC.

This clonotype has just a few counts. The V call is TRBV20-1, the J call TRBJ2-3; D is unclear. Germline lookup yields CDR1 DFQATT and CDR2 SNEGSKA (reference sequence). V gave up 0 bases and J gave up 2 bases, with 3 bases separating them. This CDR3 spans 12 amino acids. Written as DNA, the CDR3 is TGCAGTGCTAGAGATCTCACAGATACGCAGTATTTT. It yields the protein CSARDLTDTQYF.

The chain recombines TRBV2 with TRBJ2-7, with 8 bases fitting TRBD1. J gave up 6 bases and V 4 bases, and 5 bases lay outside the gene matches. The V gene's germline CDR1 is SNHLY and CDR2 FYNNEI. The CDR3 runs to 13 residues. This chain's CDR3 is CASSGTQGGEQYF. The CDR3 bases are TGTGCCAGCAGTGGAACACAGGGGGGCGAGCAGTACTTC.

This chain connects TRBV7-2 to TRBJ2-1; TRBD1 agrees at 7 bases. Germline CDR1 is SGHTA and CDR2 is FQGNSA. The CDR3 length is 14 residues. V was clipped by 5 bases and J by 9 bases; unmatched bases: 10. CDR3 protein: CASSRQGPQGEQFF. The CDR3 DNA reads as TGTGCCAGCAGCCGACAGGGTCCCCAGGGTGAGCAGTTCTTC.

This clonotype was seen at least ten times. This chain connects TRBV10-3 to TRBJ2-7; D might be TRBD2 (6 bases). The V end was cut by 10 bases, the J end by 3 bases, with 10 bases between. Germline CDR1 ENHRY, CDR2 SYGVKD. The CDR3 runs to 11 residues. The CDR3 nucleotides read TGTGCCACGAGGGACTTCTACGAGCAGTACGTC. This sequence encodes CATRDFYEQYV.

The chain joins TRBV28 to TRBJ2-3; no reliable D call. Trimming cost V 7 bases and J 4 bases, with 6 bases left between them. The CDR3 is made up of 11 amino acids. Germline CDR1 reads MDHEN; CDR2 reads SYDVKM. The CDR3 loop is CASTRSDTQYF. CDR3 DNA: TGTGCCAGCACGCGTTCAGATACGCAGTATTTT.

A few counts support this clonotype. This sequence joins TRBV7-9 and TRBJ2-5; the D is unclear. Germline V CDR1 and CDR2: SEHNR, FQNEAQ (reference sequence). There are 14 residues in the CDR3. Trimming took 5 bases from V and 1 from J, leaving 11 bases between them. CDR3 amino acids: CASSEQEIQETQYF. DNA for the CDR3: TGTGCCAGCAGCGAGCAGGAAATCCAAGAGACCCAGTACTTC.

This sequence joins TRBV5-1 and TRBJ2-7, with 8 nucleotides matching TRBD1. The V and J ends lost 1 base and 2 bases, in that order; junction bases with no gene match: 14. The CDR3 totals 18 residues. Germline lookup yields CDR1 SGHRS and CDR2 YFSETQ. CDR3 nucleotide sequence: TGCGCCAGCAGCTTGAAGAAGTCAGGGGGCCGCCTAACCTACGAGCAGTACTTC. Protein product: CASSLKKSGGRLTYEQYF.

The chain uses TRBV7-2 and TRBJ2-2, with 13 bases identical to TRBD2. Trimming at V came to 9 bases and at J to 6 bases, leaving 4 bases not matched to a gene. The CDR3 is 14 residues long. The germline V gene has CDR1 SGHTA and CDR2 FQGNSA. CDR3 loop: CASTGTSGAGELFF. CDR3 nucleotides: TGTGCCAGTACCGGGACTAGCGGGGCCGGGGAGCTGTTTTTT.

CDR3 protein: CASSSLGGSPLHF. The CDR3 DNA sequence: TGTGCCAGCAGCTCGCTCGGGGGGTCACCCCTCCACTTT. J is TRBJ1-6 and V is TRBV7-9, with D perhaps TRBD1 (5 bases). Germline V CDR1 and CDR2: SEHNR, FQNEAQ (reference sequence). Trimming pared 4 bases from V and 10 bases from J, leaving 11 bases between. CDR3 length: 13 amino acids.

This chain links TRBV5-4 with TRBJ2-2; 7 bases align to TRBD2. CDR1 and CDR2 from the germline V gene are SGHNT and YYREEE (reference sequence). V lost 1 base to trimming and J lost 1 base; unmatched junction nucleotides: 10. CDR3 size: 18 residues. CDR3 DNA sequence: TGTGCCAGCAGCTTGTCGACTCGCTCGGGGGGGAACACCGGGGAGCTGTTTTTT. This codes for CASSLSTRSGGNTGELFF. The full variable domain, completed using reference TRBV5-4 and TRBJ2-2, is ETGVTQSPTHLIKTRGQQVTLRCSSQSGHNTVSWYQQALGQGPQFIFQYYREEENGRGNFPPRFSGLQFPNYSSELNVNALELDDSALYLCASSLSTRSGGNTGELFFGEGSRLTVL.

This clonotype was seen more than once but under ten times. The V and J genes are TRBV20-1 and TRBJ1-5; possibly TRBD1 for D (5 bases). This CDR3 contains 16 residues. CDR1 is DFQATT, CDR2 SNEGSKA, per germline (reference sequence). Trimming removed 1 base at V and 0 bases at J, with 13 bases between. The CDR3 is CSARVAGYDSNQPQHF. CDR3 DNA sequence: TGCAGTGCTAGAGTCGCAGGGTATGATAGCAATCAGCCCCAGCATTTT.

To note about this clonotype: One end of the junction does not line up with germline, which may come from a read error. The J gene is TRBJ1-2, the V gene TRBV5-1; no clear D gene. Looked up from germline, CDR1 is SGHRS and CDR2 is YFSETQ. The CDR3 extends over 14 amino acids. CDR3 region: CAISLANGGAGYTF. Here the CDR3 DNA reads TGCGCCATCAGCTTGGCCAATGGAGGAGCTGGCTACACCTTC.

This clonotype was recorded a few times. The genes are TRBV6-2 or TRBV6-3 and TRBJ2-2, with TRBD2 matching 7 bases. CDR3 length: 10 amino acids. With V trimmed by 8 bases and J by 10 bases, 1 base remained unmatched. The V gene's germline CDR1 is MNHEY and CDR2 SVGEGT. CDR3 protein: CASGRVELFF. In nucleotides, the CDR3 is TGTGCCAGCGGGAGGGTGGAGCTGTTTTTT.

This chain joins TRBV7-3 and TRBJ2-6; 9 positions agree with TRBD1. CDR1 SGHTA and CDR2 FQGTGA come from the germline V gene. V lost 5 bases, J lost 4 bases, and 12 bases stayed unmatched. This CDR3 is built from 18 residues. CDR3 sequence: CASSPTGGATEGANVLTF. CDR3 in DNA: TGTGCCAGCAGCCCTACAGGGGGCGCAACAGAAGGGGCCAACGTCCTGACTTTC.